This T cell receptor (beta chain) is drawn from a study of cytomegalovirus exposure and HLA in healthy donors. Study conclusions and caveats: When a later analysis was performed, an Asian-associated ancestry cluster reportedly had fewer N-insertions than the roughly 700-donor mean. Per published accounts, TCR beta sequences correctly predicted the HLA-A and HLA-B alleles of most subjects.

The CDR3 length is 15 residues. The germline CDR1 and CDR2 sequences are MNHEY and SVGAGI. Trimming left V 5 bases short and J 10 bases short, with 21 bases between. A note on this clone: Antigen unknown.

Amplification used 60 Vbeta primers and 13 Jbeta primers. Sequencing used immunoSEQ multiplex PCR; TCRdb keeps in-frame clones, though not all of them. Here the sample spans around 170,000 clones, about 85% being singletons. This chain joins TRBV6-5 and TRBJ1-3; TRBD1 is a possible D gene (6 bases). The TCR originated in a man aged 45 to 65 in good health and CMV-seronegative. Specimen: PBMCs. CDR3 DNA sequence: TGTGCCAGCAGTCCTCAGACCTGGGGGCAATGGACCATATATTTT. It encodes CASSPQTWGQWTIYF.